The subject of this entry is one T cell receptor (beta chain). This entry comes from a study of blood T cell repertoires in COVID-19. The wider study: Whether acute or convalescent, the COVID-19 samples came from the United States, Italy and Spain. From T cells, B-cell-depleted T cells, or PBMCs came the material, which was cDNA or gDNA.

Some clones are missing from TCRdb's copy, which holds only in-frame ones; the method was immunoSEQ multiplex PCR. The sample consists of 80,000 or so clones, around 84% of them appearing once. Seattle patients were enrolled during active infection and followed longitudinally. V lost 5 bases to trimming and J lost 4 bases, with 12 bases between them. Germline V gene sequence: CDR1 LNHDA, CDR2 SQIVND (reference sequence). The CDR3 runs 14 residues. This TCR derives from a man between 60 and 75 years old with COVID-19, enrolled during active disease. The chain joins TRBV19 to TRBJ2-1; D possibly corresponds to TRBD1 (5 bases). The sample taken for sequencing was peripheral blood. As DNA, the CDR3 is TGTGCCAGTAGTGCCGACAGATGGTACAATGAGCAGTTCTTC. Protein sequence: CASSADRWYNEQFF.